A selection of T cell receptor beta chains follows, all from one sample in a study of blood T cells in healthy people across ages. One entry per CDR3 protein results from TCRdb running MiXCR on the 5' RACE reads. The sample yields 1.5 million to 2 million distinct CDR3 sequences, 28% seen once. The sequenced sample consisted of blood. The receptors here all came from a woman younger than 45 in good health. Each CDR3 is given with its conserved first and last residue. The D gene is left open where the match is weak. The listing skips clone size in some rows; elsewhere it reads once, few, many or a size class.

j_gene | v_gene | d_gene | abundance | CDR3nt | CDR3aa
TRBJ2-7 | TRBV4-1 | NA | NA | TGCGCCAGCAGGGTAGCGATAAGCTCCTACAATGAGCAGTACTTC | CASRVAISSYNEQYF
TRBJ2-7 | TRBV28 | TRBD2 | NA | TGTGCCAGCAGTTCCACTTGGCGGGGGGCGACCTACGAGCAGTACTTC | CASSSTWRGATYEQYF
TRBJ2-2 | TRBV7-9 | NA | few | TGTGCCAGCAGCATCAGGACAGCGACCGGGGAGCTGTTTTTT | CASSIRTATGELFF
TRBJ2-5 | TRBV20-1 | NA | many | TGCAGTGCTCCCGCTTGGGAGACCCAGTACTTC | CSAPAWETQYF
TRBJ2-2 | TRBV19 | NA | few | TGTGCCAGTAGTAGAGGCGCGTCGAGGACCGGGGAGCTGTTTTTT | CASSRGASRTGELFF
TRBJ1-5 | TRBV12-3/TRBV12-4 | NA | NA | TGTGCCACTTCGACAAAGCGGAGCAATCAGCCCCAGCATTTT | CATSTKRSNQPQHF
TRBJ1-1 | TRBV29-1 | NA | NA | TGCAGCTTCGGGACGGGGACGAACACTGAAGCTTTCTTT | CSFGTGTNTEAFF
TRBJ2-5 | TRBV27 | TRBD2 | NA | TGTGCCAGCAGGACATGGAGCGGGGGAAGGGGAGAGACCCAGTACTTC | CASRTWSGGRGETQYF
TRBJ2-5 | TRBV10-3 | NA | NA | TGTGCCATCACCGAGGCCCCGCAAGAGACCCAGTACTTC | CAITEAPQETQYF
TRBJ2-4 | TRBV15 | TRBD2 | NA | TGTGCCACCAGCGGAGGAATGAGCGGGAGTGCCCAAAACATTCAGTACTTC | CATSGGMSGSAQNIQYF
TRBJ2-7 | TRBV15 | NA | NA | TGTGCCGCCAGCAGCCCGAGACAGAACGACGAGCAGTACTTC | CAASSPRQNDEQYF
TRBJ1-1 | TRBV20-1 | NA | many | TGCAGTGCTAGAGATGGGGAGGTTTACACTGAAGCTTTCTTT | CSARDGEVYTEAFF
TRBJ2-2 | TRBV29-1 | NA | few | TGCAGCGTTGTGGGGGGGCTCGGCACCGGGGAGCTGTTTTTT | CSVVGGLGTGELFF
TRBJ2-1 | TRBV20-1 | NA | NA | TGCAGTGCTGCCCGGGCGAGAAGCGGGTACAATGAGCAGTTCTTC | CSAARARSGYNEQFF
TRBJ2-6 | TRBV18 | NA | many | TGTGCCAGCTCACCACGGACGACAGCCGCTGGGGCCAACGTCCTGACTTTC | CASSPRTTAAGANVLTF
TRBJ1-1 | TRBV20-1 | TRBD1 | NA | TGCAGTGCTTTCGACAGGGCGGGGAACACTGAAGCTTTCTTT | CSAFDRAGNTEAFF
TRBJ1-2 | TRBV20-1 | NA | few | TGCAGTGCTCCTGCTGGACCAAATTTAGGCTATGGCTACACCTTC | CSAPAGPNLGYGYTF
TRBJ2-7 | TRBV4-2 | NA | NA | TGTGCCAGCAGCCAAGAGACGGGGTCAAATTCCTACGAGCAGTACTTC | CASSQETGSNSYEQYF
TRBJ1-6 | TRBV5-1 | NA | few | TGCGCCAGCAGCTTGTTTTCGGGCTCCTATAATTCACCCCTCCACTTT | CASSLFSGSYNSPLHF
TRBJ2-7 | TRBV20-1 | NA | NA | TGCAGTGCTAGAGATTGGGGGGAGGCATACGAGCAGTACTTC | CSARDWGEAYEQYF
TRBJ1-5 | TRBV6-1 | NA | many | TGTGCCAGCAGTGAACAGTATAGCAATCAGCCCCAGCATTTT | CASSEQYSNQPQHF
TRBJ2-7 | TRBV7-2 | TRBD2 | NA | TGTGCCAGCAGCACGCCGACTAGCGGGTTCTCCTACGAGCAGTACTTC | CASSTPTSGFSYEQYF
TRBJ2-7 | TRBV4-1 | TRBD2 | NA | TGCACCAGCAGCCAATCCGGCGGGAGCACCGAGCAGTACTTC | CTSSQSGGSTEQYF
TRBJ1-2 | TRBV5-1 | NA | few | TGCGCCAGCAGCTTTCCGGGGAACTATGGCTACACCTTC | CASSFPGNYGYTF
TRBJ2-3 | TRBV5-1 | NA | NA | TGCGCCAGCAGCTTGGCCATTCAAGCGTGGGCAATATTCAGCACAGATACGCAGTATTTT | CASSLAIQAWAIFSTDTQYF
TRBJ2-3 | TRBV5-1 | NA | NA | TGCGCCAGCAGCTTCCAGGGGGGACGCACAGATACGCAGTATTTT | CASSFQGGRTDTQYF
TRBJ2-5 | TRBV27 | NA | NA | TGTGCCAGCAGTTTATCGTCCGGGCGTTGGGAGACCCAGTACTTC | CASSLSSGRWETQYF
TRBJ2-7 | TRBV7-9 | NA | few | TGTGCCAGCAGCCAAAGGGTTCACGAGCAGTACTTC | CASSQRVHEQYF
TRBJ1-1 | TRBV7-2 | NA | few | TGTGCCAGCAGCTTCTTACCGAACACTGAAGCTTTCTTT | CASSFLPNTEAFF
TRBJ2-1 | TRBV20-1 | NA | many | TGCAGTGGGACCCAAGGCGAGGGATACAATGAGCAGTTCTTC | CSGTQGEGYNEQFF
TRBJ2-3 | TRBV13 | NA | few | TGTGCCAGCAGCCTCAGCGCTACGCTCGCCACAGATACGCAGTATTTT | CASSLSATLATDTQYF
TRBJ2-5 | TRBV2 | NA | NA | TGTGCCAGCAGTGGGCGGAACACACCATCCAATGAGCAGTACTTC | CASSGRNTPSNEQYF
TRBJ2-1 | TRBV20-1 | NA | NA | TGCAGTGCTGCAGGGGTTTGGGGTGAGCAGTTCTTC | CSAAGVWGEQFF
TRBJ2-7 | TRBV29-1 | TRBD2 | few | TGCAGCGTTGAATACGGGGGGGCCCGGATAGAGCAGTACTTC | CSVEYGGARIEQYF
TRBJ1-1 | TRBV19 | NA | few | TGTGCCAGTAGTGCCTGGGCGGAATCAGCTTTCTTT | CASSAWAESAFF
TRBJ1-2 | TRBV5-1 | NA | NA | TGCGCCAGCAGCTTGATGGACGGACGTAACTATGGCTACACCTTC | CASSLMDGRNYGYTF
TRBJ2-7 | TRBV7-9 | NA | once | TGTGCCGAAGAGCAGGGCGAGACCTACGAGCAGTACTTC | CAEEQGETYEQYF
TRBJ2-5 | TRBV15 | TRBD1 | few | TGTGCCACCAGCAGAGATCTATACAGGGGGCGCATCGAGACCCAGTACTTC | CATSRDLYRGRIETQYF
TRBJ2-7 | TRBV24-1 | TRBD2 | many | TGTGCCATCCCCGGGCTAGCGGGAGCCAACGAGCAGTACTTC | CAIPGLAGANEQYF
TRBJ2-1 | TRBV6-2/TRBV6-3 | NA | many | TGTGCCAGCAGTTACTCGATAAGGAGGACGACAGATCACAATGAGCAGTTCTTC | CASSYSIRRTTDHNEQFF
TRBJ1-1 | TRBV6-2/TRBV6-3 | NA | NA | TGTGCCAGCAGCCGGGCCTTGAACACTGAAGCTTTCTTT | CASSRALNTEAFF
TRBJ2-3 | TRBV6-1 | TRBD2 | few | TGTGCCACCCGAGCGGGGGGCGCGACAGATACGCAGTATTTT | CATRAGGATDTQYF
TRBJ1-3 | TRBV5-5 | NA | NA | TGTGCCAGCAGCTTGGGGGGGCTCGCTGGAAACACCATATATTTT | CASSLGGLAGNTIYF
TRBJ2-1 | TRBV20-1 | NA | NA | TGCAGTGCTACTGGTGGCGTCTACAATGAGCAGTTCTTC | CSATGGVYNEQFF
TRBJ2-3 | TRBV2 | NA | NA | TGTGCCAGCAGCAGGGACCCTCCAATAGGTGATACGCAGTATTTT | CASSRDPPIGDTQYF
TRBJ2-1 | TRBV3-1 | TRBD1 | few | TGTGCCAGCAACCGACAGGGGGCCAACGGTGAGCAGTTCTTC | CASNRQGANGEQFF
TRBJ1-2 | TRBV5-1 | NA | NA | TGCGCCAGCAGCTTGAACCAGGCCTATGGCTACACCTTC | CASSLNQAYGYTF
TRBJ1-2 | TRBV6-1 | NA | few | TGTGCCGCCCACACGCAGGGAACCTATGGCTACACCTTC | CAAHTQGTYGYTF
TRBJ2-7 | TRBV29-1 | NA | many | TGCAGCGTTGTCAACATAGAATCTTACGAGCAGTACTTC | CSVVNIESYEQYF
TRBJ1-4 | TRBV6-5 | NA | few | TGTGCCAGCAGACCCACAACTAATGAAAAACTGTTTTTT | CASRPTTNEKLFF
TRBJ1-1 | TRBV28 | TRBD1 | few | TGTGCCAGCGGCTTGACAGGGGGCTTCACTGAAGCTTTCTTT | CASGLTGGFTEAFF
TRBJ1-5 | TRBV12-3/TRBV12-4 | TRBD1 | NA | TGTACCAGCAGTCAACCCCCCGGGACAGATAATAGCAATCAGCCCCAGCATTTT | CTSSQPPGTDNSNQPQHF
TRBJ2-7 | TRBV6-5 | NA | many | TGTGCCAGCAGTTATTACCCGAAACAGGGAGTCGAGCAGTACTTC | CASSYYPKQGVEQYF
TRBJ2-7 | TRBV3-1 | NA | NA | TGTGCCAGCAGCCGATATAATAGCTACGAGCAGTACTTC | CASSRYNSYEQYF
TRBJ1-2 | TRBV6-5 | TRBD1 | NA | TGTGCCAGCAGTTACTCGACTCCGGGACAGAACTATGGCTACACCTTC | CASSYSTPGQNYGYTF